The rows below give T cell receptor beta chains drawn from one sample of a study of cytomegalovirus exposure and HLA in healthy donors. Measured with immunoSEQ multiplex PCR; TCRdb has only the in-frame clones, and not every one. The sample has some 150,000 clones, under 80% seen once. The sample taken for sequencing was PBMCs. These receptors came from a man in his late teens or twenties in good health and CMV-seropositive. The CDR3 runs from the conserved cysteine through the conserved F or W. A D gene is named only where the DNA matches it firmly. Clone size is given for some rows only: seen once, a few or many times, or a class if the clone is expanded.

cdr3_aa cdr3_nt clone_size v_call d_call j_call
CASSLAGLGDGEQFF TGTGCCAGCTCACTAGCGGGATTGGGTGACGGTGAGCAGTTCTTC NA TRBV18 TRBD2 TRBJ2-1
CASSLEGQGSPLHF TGTGCCAGCAGCTTAGAGGGGCAGGGATCACCCCTCCACTTT NA TRBV7-9 NA TRBJ1-6
CASSFRQGAYNEQFF TGTGCCAGCAGCTTTCGACAGGGCGCCTACAATGAGCAGTTCTTC NA TRBV7-2 TRBD1 TRBJ2-1
CASSLSTSGGSEQYF TGTGCCAGCAGCTTATCTACTAGCGGGGGGAGCGAGCAGTACTTC once TRBV7-9 TRBD2 TRBJ2-7
CASEGRGSGANVLTF TGTGCCAGCGAGGGCAGGGGCTCTGGGGCCAACGTCCTGACTTTC NA TRBV2 NA TRBJ2-6
CSVGTVNQPQHF TGCAGCGTTGGGACAGTCAATCAGCCCCAGCATTTT few TRBV29-1 NA TRBJ1-5
CASSGTGGPYEQYF TGCGCCAGCAGCGGGACAGGGGGGCCCTACGAGCAGTACTTC NA TRBV10-1 TRBD1 TRBJ2-7
CASSQDRGFYEQYF TGCGCCAGCAGCCAAGATCGGGGGTTCTACGAGCAGTACTTC NA TRBV4-1 NA TRBJ2-7
CASSQATSESSYEQYF TGCGCCAGCAGCCAGGCTACTAGCGAGAGCTCCTACGAGCAGTACTTC NA TRBV4-3 TRBD2 TRBJ2-7
CASSLTEGQPQHF TGTGCCAGCAGCTTGACTGAGGGCCAGCCCCAGCATTTT NA TRBV7-9 NA TRBJ1-5
CASSRGGAGAYEQYF TGTGCCAGCAGCCGGGGGGGAGCGGGAGCTTACGAGCAGTACTTC NA TRBV28 TRBD2 TRBJ2-7
CASTRANIQYF TGTGCCAGCACCAGGGCGAACATTCAGTACTTC NA TRBV27 NA TRBJ2-4
CASSPLREQGGSYEQYF TGTGCCAGCTCACCCCTACGCGAGCAGGGAGGCTCCTACGAGCAGTACTTC once TRBV18 NA TRBJ2-7